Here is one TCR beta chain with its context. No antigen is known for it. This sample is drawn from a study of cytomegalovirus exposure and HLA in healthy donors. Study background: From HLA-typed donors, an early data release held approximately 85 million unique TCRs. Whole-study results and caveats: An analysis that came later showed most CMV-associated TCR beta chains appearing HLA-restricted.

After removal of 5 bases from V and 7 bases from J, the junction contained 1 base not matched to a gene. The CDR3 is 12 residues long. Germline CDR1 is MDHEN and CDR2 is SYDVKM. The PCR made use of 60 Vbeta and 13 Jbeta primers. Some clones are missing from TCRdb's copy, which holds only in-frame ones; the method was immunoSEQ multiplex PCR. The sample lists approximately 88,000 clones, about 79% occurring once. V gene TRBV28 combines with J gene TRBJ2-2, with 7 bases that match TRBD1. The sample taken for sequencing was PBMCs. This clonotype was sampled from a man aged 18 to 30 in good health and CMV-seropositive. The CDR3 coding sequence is TGTGCCAGCAGTGGACAGGTCGGGGAGCTGTTTTTT. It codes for CASSGQVGELFF.